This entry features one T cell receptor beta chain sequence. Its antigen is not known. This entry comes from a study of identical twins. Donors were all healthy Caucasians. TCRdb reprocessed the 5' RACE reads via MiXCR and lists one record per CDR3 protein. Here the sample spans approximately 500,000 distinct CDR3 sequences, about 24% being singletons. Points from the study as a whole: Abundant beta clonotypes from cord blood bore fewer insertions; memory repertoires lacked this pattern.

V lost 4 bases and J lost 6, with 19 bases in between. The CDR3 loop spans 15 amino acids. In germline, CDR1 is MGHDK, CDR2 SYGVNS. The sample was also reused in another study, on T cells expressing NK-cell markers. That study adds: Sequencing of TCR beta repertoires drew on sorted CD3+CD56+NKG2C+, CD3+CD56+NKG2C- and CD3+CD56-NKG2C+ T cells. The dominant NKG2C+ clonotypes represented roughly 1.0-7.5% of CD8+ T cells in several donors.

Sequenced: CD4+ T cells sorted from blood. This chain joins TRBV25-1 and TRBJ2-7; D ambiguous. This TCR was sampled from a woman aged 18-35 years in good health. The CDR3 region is CASSADSISLGEQYF. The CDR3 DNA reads TGTGCCAGCAGTGCCGACTCAATCTCCCTAGGCGAGCAGTACTTC.